Below are 14 T cell receptor beta chains sequenced from a single sample in a study of tissue T cells after allogeneic stem cell transplantation. Generated by immunoSEQ multiplex PCR, the TCRdb table keeps only in-frame clones and is missing some. Here the sample spans 15,000 to 20,000 clones, under 80% being singletons. Sample: spleen. The receptor set was obtained from a female BALB/c mouse in good health. The strain's MHC type: H2-d.

In regard to this clone: Mouse gene names and germline throughout. The DNA ends 1 residue before the CDR3 does, and the rest of the CDR3 is filled in from the germline J gene. The chain employs TRBV5 and TRBJ2-1; D may be TRBD1 (7 bases). In germline, CDR1 is LGHNA, CDR2 YNLKQL (reference sequence). Trimming took off 0 bases at V and 5 bases at J, with 8 bases between the two ends. The CDR3 length is 14 residues. CDR3 region: CASSQDRGDAEQFF. The sequenced CDR3 bases are TGTGCCAGCAGCCAAGACAGGGGGGATGCTGAGCAGTTC.

This clone was detected a few times. The listed genes are named as in mouse. The CDR3 goes on 1 residue after the read ends, and that part is filled in from the germline J gene. The J gene is TRBJ2-7, the V gene TRBV13-1, with D tentatively TRBD2 (7 bases). Trimming removed 0 bases from V and 0 bases from J, with 10 bases in between. Germline CDR1 and CDR2: NSHNY and SYGAGN. The CDR3 is made up of 15 amino acids. CDR3 DNA, as far as it was read: TGTGCCAGCAGTGATGAGGGGGGCTACTCCTATGAACAGTAC. Translated: CASSDEGGYSYEQY. The whole CDR3 is CASSDEGGYSYEQYF.

Remarks on this clone: The listed genes are named as in mouse. The CDR3 end falls 1 residue outside the read, so it is completed with the germline J gene. The chain links TRBV2 to TRBJ2-4; TRBD2 aligns across 8 bases. The V segment lost 0 bases and the J segment 5 bases; nucleotides outside the gene matches: 4. Germline CDR1 LGHNA, CDR2 YSYQKL. This CDR3 has 15 amino acids. The DNA read from the CDR3 is TGTGCCAGCAGCCAAGATCTTACTGGGGGAAACACCTTGTAC. Protein: CASSQDLTGGNTLY. The full CDR3 protein reads CASSQDLTGGNTLYF.

Worth noting for this clone: Gene and germline names: mouse. CDR3 DNA, as far as it was read: TGTGCCAGCAGTATAGGGACCGCAAACTCCGACTACACC. This gives the protein CASSIGTANSDYT. The full-length CDR3 reads as CASSIGTANSDYTF. This rearrangement joins TRBV19 to TRBJ1-2; D is unclear. The CDR3 end is not reached by the read, which stops 1 residue before it; the germline J gene fills it in. This CDR3 comprises 14 residues. Per the germline V gene, CDR1 is FNHDT and CDR2 is SITEND (reference sequence). V shed 0 bases and J shed 0 bases, with 6 bases lying between them. Complete variable domain (other parts from reference TRBV19 and TRBJ1-2): GGIITQTPKFLIGQEGQKLTLKCQQNFNHDTMYWYRQDSGKGLRLIYYSITENDLQKGDLSEGYDASREKKSSFSLTVTSAQKNEMAVFLCASSIGTANSDYTFGSGTRLLVI.

On this clone itself: Germline and genes here are mouse. The read falls 1 residue short of the CDR3 end, and the missing part is taken from the germline J gene. The chain uses TRBV4 and TRBJ2-4, with 10 positions matching TRBD2. Germline CDR1 and CDR2: LGHDT and YNNKQL (reference sequence). V shed 4 bases, J shed 1 base, and the junction held 5 bases outside the gene matches. There are 16 residues in the CDR3. The covered CDR3 bases are TGTGCCAGCAGCTTCCGACTGGGGGGAGGTCAAAACACCTTGTAC. Translating it yields CASSFRLGGGQNTLY. The complete CDR3 reads CASSFRLGGGQNTLYF. The complete variable domain, with remaining parts taken from reference TRBV4 and TRBJ2-4, reads ETAVFQTPNYHVTQVGNEVSFNCKQTLGHDTMYWYKQDSKKLLKIMFSYNNKQLIVNETVPRRFSPQSSDKAHLNLRIKSVEPEDSAVYLCASSFRLGGGQNTLYFGAGTRLSVL.

Concerning this clone: Genes and germline come from the mouse. The CDR3 goes on 1 residue after the read ends, and that part is filled in from the germline J gene. This chain links TRBV1 with TRBJ2-4; TRBD2 aligns across 8 bases. V trimming: 5 bases; J trimming: 0 bases; junction bases outside the gene matches: 7. Germline values: CDR1 NSQYPW, CDR2 LRSPGD (reference sequence). The CDR3 runs to 16 residues. The sequenced CDR3 bases are TGCACCTGCAGTCCTCGTACTGGGGGTAGTCAAAACACCTTGTAC. It encodes CTCSPRTGGSQNTLY. The full-length CDR3 reads as CTCSPRTGGSQNTLYF.

About this clone: Any gene name here is a mouse gene name. The CDR3 end lies 1 residue beyond the end of the read and is filled in from the germline J gene. The chain combines TRBV20 with TRBJ1-6; D is undetermined. TRBJ1-6 is classed as an ORF, of uncertain function. This CDR3 spans 13 amino acids. CDR1 is GFQATS and CDR2 is STVNSAI in the germline V gene. Trimming took off 0 bases at V and 3 bases at J, with 3 bases between the two ends. The covered CDR3 bases are TGTGGTGCTAGGGAGGGCTATAATTCGCCCCTCTAC. Its translation: CGAREGYNSPLY. The entire CDR3 sequence reads CGAREGYNSPLYF.

As to this clone: Gene names follow the mouse nomenclature. The read terminates 1 residue before the CDR3 end, so the remaining end is supplied by the germline J gene. The chain recombines TRBV13-2 with TRBJ2-1; 7 nucleotides line up with TRBD2. The CDR3 is 14 residues long. V shed 6 bases and J 0 bases; nucleotides not matched to a gene: 3. Germline lookup yields CDR1 NNHNN and CDR2 SYGAGS (reference sequence). The CDR3 sequence is CASEDWRNYAEQFF. CDR3 DNA (partial): TGTGCCAGCGAGGACTGGCGTAACTATGCTGAGCAGTTC.

This clone showed up just a few times. Gene names are mouse gene names. Read data end 1 residue before the CDR3 end; the end is taken from the germline J gene. This sequence joins TRBV13-1 and TRBJ2-7, with a weak D call TRBD1 (6 bases). Trimming pared 0 bases from V and 6 bases from J, leaving 10 bases between. The CDR3 length is 13 residues. The V gene's germline CDR1 is NSHNY and CDR2 SYGAGN. The CDR3 loop is CASSDAQGFEQYF. The sequenced part of the CDR3 DNA is TGTGCCAGCAGTGATGCCCAGGGGTTTGAACAGTAC.

With respect to this clone: Gene names refer to mouse genes. The read halts 1 residue ahead of the CDR3 end, with the missing end drawn from the germline J gene. J is TRBJ1-1 and V is TRBV14; no firm D call. The CDR3 length is 13 residues. Deletions cut 5 bases from V and 1 base from J, with 9 bases between. The V gene's germline CDR1 is SGHDT and CDR2 FRDEAV. The covered CDR3 bases are TGTGCCAGCAGCTCCGACGGAAACACAGAAGTCTTC. Its protein product is CASSSDGNTEVF. The complete CDR3 sequence is CASSSDGNTEVFF. The full variable domain, in which reference TRBV14 and TRBJ1-1 provide the parts outside the CDR3, is EAGVTQSPRYAVLQEGQAVSFWCDPISGHDTLYWYQQPRDQGPQLLVYFRDEAVIDNSQLPSDRFSAVRPKGTNSTLKIQSAKQGDTATYLCASSSDGNTEVFFGKGTRLTVV.

Comment on this clone: Any gene name here is a mouse gene name. Sequencing ends 1 residue short of the CDR3 end; the germline J gene provides the rest. The chain employs TRBV1 and TRBJ1-6; D perhaps matches TRBD1 (6 bases). TRBJ1-6 is annotated as an ORF whose role is uncertain. The germline gives CDR1 NSQYPW, CDR2 LRSPGD (reference sequence). This CDR3 has 14 residues. The ends were cut back, 5 bases at V and 6 bases at J, with 11 bases in the middle. CDR3: CTCSPRGSNSPLYF. The sequenced part of the CDR3 DNA is TGCACCTGCAGTCCCAGGGGATCTAATTCGCCCCTCTAC.

This clone was seen a single time. Gene names refer to mouse genes. Read data end 1 residue before the CDR3 end; the end is taken from the germline J gene. The gene calls are TRBV29 and TRBJ1-3; D perhaps matches TRBD1 (6 bases). Germline assignment: CDR1 MSHET and CDR2 SYDVDS. The CDR3 has 16 residues. V dropped 0 bases and J dropped 0 bases, with 9 bases sitting between them. Incomplete CDR3 DNA: TGTGCTAGCAGTTTATCAGGGGGGGTTTCTGGAAATACGCTCTAT. Amino acid sequence: CASSLSGGVSGNTLY. The CDR3 as a whole reads CASSLSGGVSGNTLYF.

Regarding this clone: Gene names refer to mouse genes. The read ends 1 residue shy of where the CDR3 ends; the end is completed using the germline J gene. V usage is TRBV19 and J usage is TRBJ2-2, with 7 bases identical to TRBD2. The germline gives CDR1 FNHDT, CDR2 SITEND (reference sequence). This CDR3 spans 16 amino acids. Losses at the gene ends were 4 bases for V and 4 bases for J; bases not matched to a gene: 10. The CDR3 sequence: CASSQHLGVGTGQLYF. The CDR3 bases that were read are TGTGCCAGCAGTCAACATCTGGGGGTAGGCACCGGGCAGCTCTAC.

As regards this clone: The genes are named according to mouse. Read data end 1 residue before the CDR3 end; the end is taken from the germline J gene. The chain carries TRBV17 and TRBJ2-1; 7 bases are shared with TRBD1. Per germline, CDR1 MNHDT and CDR2 YYDKIL. This CDR3 is built from 14 residues. J lost 4 bases, V lost 3 bases, and 3 bases had no gene match. The chain's CDR3 is CASSRGDRYAEQFF. The covered CDR3 bases are TGTGCTAGCAGTAGGGGGGACAGATATGCTGAGCAGTTC.